These 4 T cell receptor beta chains were all obtained from the same sample, sequenced in a study of T cells after yellow fever vaccination. MiXCR, applied by TCRdb to the 5' RACE reads, yields one record per CDR3 protein. The repertoire holds 310,000 or so distinct CDR3 sequences, with approximately 3.9% as singletons. Sequenced material: PBMCs, taken on the day of the yellow fever booster vaccination. These receptors originate from a man aged 18 to 29 who received the YFV17D yellow fever vaccine.

V and J are TRBV11-2 and TRBJ2-2; the match to TRBD2 covers 8 bases. V shed 7 bases and J 2 bases; nucleotides not matched to a gene: 9. Germline values: CDR1 SGHAT, CDR2 FQNNGV. The CDR3 is 16 residues long. This CDR3 is CASTRLTSGNTGELFF. The CDR3 nucleotides are TGTGCCAGCACCCGACTCACTAGCGGTAACACCGGGGAGCTGTTTTTT.

There are many counts of this clonotype. J is TRBJ1-3 and V is TRBV20-1; D possibly corresponds to TRBD1 (5 bases). The germline CDR1 and CDR2 sequences are DFQATT and SNEGSKA (reference sequence). The V gene lost 3 bases and the J gene lost 4 bases, with 19 bases spanning the gap. The CDR3 is 16 amino acids. The CDR3 here is CSASRDGTFSGNTIYF. CDR3 DNA sequence: TGCAGTGCTAGCCGGGACGGCACTTTCTCCGGAAACACCATATATTTT.

The gene calls are TRBV25-1 and TRBJ1-2, with D maybe TRBD1 (6 bases). Trimming took 7 bases from V and 0 from J, leaving 12 bases between them. CDR1 and CDR2 from the germline V gene are MGHDK and SYGVNS. CDR3 length: 14 amino acids. This CDR3 reads CASKDRHANYGYTF. CDR3 in DNA: TGTGCCAGCAAAGACAGGCACGCTAACTATGGCTACACCTTC.

This clonotype was recorded many times. V usage is TRBV6-8 and J usage is TRBJ2-7; D unresolved. The CDR3 length is 10 residues. Germline V gives CDR1 MNHGY, CDR2 SAAAGT. Between the trimmed V and J ends, which lost 4 bases and 7 bases, there was a span of 5 bases. CDR3 sequence reads: CASSFDEQYV. The CDR3 region has the DNA TGTGCCAGCAGTTTCGATGAGCAGTACGTC.